This TCR beta chain stems from a study of T cells of healthy individuals. In TCRdb, the 5' RACE reads were re-called with MiXCR into one record per CDR3 protein. This table has approximately 58,000 distinct CDR3 sequences, about 15% appearing once. Trimming took off 0 bases at V and 0 bases at J, with 0 bases between the two ends. Germline V gives CDR1 MNHNY, CDR2 SVGAGI (reference sequence). The CDR3 runs 12 residues. This clonotype was observed many times. This chain joins TRBV6-6 and TRBJ2-7; D not resolved. The receptor was isolated from a human donor in good health. CDR3 in amino acids: CASSYSSYEQYF. CDR3 nucleotide sequence: TGTGCCAGCAGTTACTCCTCCTACGAGCAGTACTTC.